This TCR beta chain was profiled in a study of cytomegalovirus exposure and HLA in healthy donors. The PCR employed 60 Vbeta primers together with 13 Jbeta primers. Libraries were prepared by immunoSEQ multiplex PCR; TCRdb keeps only in-frame clonotypes and omits some of them. The table has fewer than 120,000 clones, approximately 84% seen once. In regard to this clone: A read error may produce the germline difference seen at one junction end.

Germline V gene lookup returns CDR1 SGHRS and CDR2 YFSETQ. The CDR3 is made up of 17 amino acids. Source material: PBMCs. V and J are TRBV5-1 and TRBJ2-3; D is perhaps TRBD2 (6 bases). This receptor was identified in a man aged 40-50 years in good health and CMV-seronegative. In DNA form, the CDR3 reads TGCGCCACCAGCTTGGTCGGGGGAAAAATTGGGACAGATACGCAGTATTTT. Residues: CATSLVGGKIGTDTQYF.